These 25 T cell receptor beta chains were all obtained from the same sample, sequenced in a study of CD8 T cells in Susac syndrome. Random hexamers were used to reverse transcribe roughly 0.5 to 1 ug of RNA. TCRdb processed the immunoSEQ multiplex PCR reads anew with MiXCR; each CDR3 protein has one entry. The sample gives 250,000 to 300,000 distinct CDR3 sequences, around nine tenths of which show up once; approximately 0.18% is in the top ten. The material sequenced was CD8+ T cells from PBMCs. The origin of the receptors is a human donor with multiple sclerosis.

The V gene is TRBV5-1, the J gene TRBJ2-1; D possibly matches TRBD1 or TRBD2 (5 bases each). The germline V gene has CDR1 SGHRS and CDR2 YFSETQ. The germline V and J ends were trimmed by 0 bases and 2 bases, with 12 bases remaining between them. This CDR3 has 16 residues. This chain's CDR3 is CASSLAGGAPYNEQFF. The CDR3 nucleotides are TGCGCCAGCAGCTTGGCTGGGGGAGCCCCCTACAATGAGCAGTTCTTC.

This chain links TRBV2 with TRBJ2-2; D possibly corresponds to TRBD2 (6 bases). With 7 bases removed from V and 2 bases from J, the gap between germline ends came to 11 bases. The length of the CDR3 is 14 residues. In germline, CDR1 is SNHLY, CDR2 FYNNEI. Here the CDR3 reads CASTGTPNTGELFF. The CDR3, as DNA: TGTGCCAGCACCGGGACTCCTAACACCGGGGAGCTGTTTTTT.

The chain combines TRBV4-1 with TRBJ1-2; no clear D. The CDR3 totals 14 residues. With 2 bases removed from V and 4 bases from J, the gap between germline ends came to 11 bases. Germline assignment: CDR1 MGHRA and CDR2 YSYEKL. CDR3 nucleotide sequence: TGCGCCAGCAGCCAATATTGGTCCAGCTATGGCTACACCTTC. It yields the protein CASSQYWSSYGYTF.

The chain combines TRBV7-8 with TRBJ1-1; D is unresolved. This CDR3 is built from 15 residues. The V end was cut by 2 bases, the J end by 0 bases, with 10 bases between. Germline values: CDR1 SGHVS, CDR2 FQNEAQ. The CDR3 is CASSLRADMNTEAFF. The CDR3 bases are TGTGCCAGCAGCTTACGGGCAGATATGAACACTGAAGCTTTCTTT.

The chain combines TRBV28 with TRBJ2-7; no firm D call. The CDR3 length is 13 residues. V was shortened by 5 bases and J by 4 bases, with 12 bases between the two germline ends. Germline V CDR1 and CDR2: MDHEN, SYDVKM. CDR3 residues: CASSPSDGYEQYF. The DNA for the CDR3 is TGTGCCAGCAGTCCCTCGGACGGATACGAGCAGTACTTC. Filled out from reference TRBV28 and TRBJ2-7, the complete variable domain reads DVKVTQSSRYLVKRTGEKVFLECVQDMDHENMFWYRQDPGLGLRLIYFSYDVKMKEKGDIPEGYSVSREKKERFSLILESASTNQTSMYLCASSPSDGYEQYFGPGTRLTVT.

The chain recombines TRBV6-2 or TRBV6-3 with TRBJ2-1; D is perhaps TRBD1 (8 bases). The CDR3 extends over 18 amino acids. Trimming took 4 bases from V and 3 from J, leaving 22 bases between them. The germline V gene encodes CDR1 MNHEY and CDR2 SVGEGT. Written as DNA, the CDR3 is TGTGCCAGCAGTTTCGAACCCCGGACAGGGACTATCTACAATGAGCAGTTCTTC. Amino acids: CASSFEPRTGTIYNEQFF.

The V and J genes are TRBV4-1 and TRBJ1-1; D is perhaps TRBD1 (6 bases). Germline V gene data show CDR1 as MGHRA and CDR2 as YSYEKL. V was trimmed by 3 bases and J by 5 bases, leaving 13 bases between them. The CDR3 contains 14 residues. The CDR3 sequence: CASSQETGQTEAFF. The CDR3 nucleotides read TGCGCCAGCAGCCAGGAAACAGGGCAGACTGAAGCTTTCTTT.

The rearrangement links TRBV19 to TRBJ2-3, with unresolved D. CDR3 size: 12 residues. Germline CDR1 and CDR2: LNHDA and SQIVND (reference sequence). CDR3 nucleotide sequence: TGTACGGGCTGCGCTAGCACAGATACGCAGTATTTT. Translation: CTGCASTDTQYF.

This clonotype was found many times. This chain joins TRBV6-1 and TRBJ2-2, with D unclear. The germline V and J ends were trimmed by 5 bases and 3 bases, with 10 bases remaining between them. The CDR3 is made up of 14 amino acids. CDR1 is MNHNS, CDR2 SASEGT, per germline. In DNA, the CDR3 is TGTGCCAGCAGTTCTCCGGAACACACCGGGGAGCTGTTTTTT. Its protein product is CASSSPEHTGELFF.

The sample holds one count of this clonotype. CDR3 sequence: CASSQEGGDDEQYF. For the CDR3, the DNA is TGCGCCAGCAGCCAAGAGGGGGGAGATGACGAGCAGTACTTC. V and J are TRBV4-1 and TRBJ2-7, with a possible D match to TRBD2 (6 bases). CDR3 length: 14 amino acids. Trimming took 0 bases from V and 5 from J, leaving 11 bases between them. Germline CDR1 reads MGHRA; CDR2 reads YSYEKL.

This rearrangement joins TRBV29-1 to TRBJ2-2; D uncertain. This CDR3 spans 13 amino acids. Trimming cost V 5 bases and J 0 bases, with 7 bases left between them. CDR1 SQVTM and CDR2 ANQGSEA come from the germline V gene. CDR3 nucleotide sequence: TGCAGCGTTCGAGACACGAACACCGGGGAGCTGTTTTTT. This codes for CSVRDTNTGELFF.

The chain joins TRBV7-8 to TRBJ2-5; D is ambiguous. V was cut by 5 bases and J by 2 bases, with 12 bases left in between. Germline CDR1 SGHVS, CDR2 FQNEAQ. The CDR3 totals 14 residues. The CDR3 loop is CASSPGHGQETQYF. CDR3 sequence (DNA): TGTGCCAGCAGCCCCGGGCATGGGCAAGAGACCCAGTACTTC.

The chain is built from TRBV5-4 and TRBJ1-1; D is unresolved. With 8 bases removed from V and 3 bases from J, the gap between germline ends came to 14 bases. Per the germline V gene, CDR1 is SGHNT and CDR2 is YYREEE (reference sequence). This CDR3 region has 13 residues. CDR3 region: CASFKTGDTEAFF. DNA of the CDR3: TGTGCCAGTTTTAAAACGGGAGACACTGAAGCTTTCTTT. The complete variable domain, with remaining parts taken from reference TRBV5-4 and TRBJ1-1, reads ETGVTQSPTHLIKTRGQQVTLRCSSQSGHNTVSWYQQALGQGPQFIFQYYREEENGRGNFPPRFSGLQFPNYSSELNVNALELDDSALYLCASFKTGDTEAFFGQGTRLTVV.

Remarks on this clonotype: The junction departs from the called germline gene at one end, perhaps through a read error. The chain carries TRBV27 and TRBJ1-1; TRBD1 agrees at 7 bases. This CDR3 is 14 amino acids long. Germline assignment: CDR1 MNHEY and CDR2 SMNVEV (reference sequence). The chain's CDR3 is CASNLRTGVTEAFF. The CDR3 DNA is TGTGCCAGCAATTTAAGGACAGGAGTGACTGAAGCTTTCTTT.

The CDR3 region is CASSNPPDDEQFF. CDR3 DNA: TGTGCCAGCAGTAACCCGCCAGACGATGAGCAGTTCTTC. J is TRBJ2-1 and V is TRBV7-3; D gene ambiguous. Deletions cut 6 bases from V and 8 bases from J, with 14 bases between. The germline V gene encodes CDR1 SGHTA and CDR2 FQGTGA. The CDR3 has 13 amino acids.

This chain joins TRBV5-6 and TRBJ1-6, with D uncertain. V lost 1 base and J lost 9, with 5 bases in between. The CDR3 loop spans 12 amino acids. Germline V gene lookup returns CDR1 SGHDT and CDR2 YYEEEE. Here the CDR3 DNA reads TGTGCCAGCAGCTTGCAAAGTTCACCCCTCCACTTT. Residues: CASSLQSSPLHF. The variable domain in full, completed from reference TRBV5-6 and TRBJ1-6, reads DAGVTQSPTHLIKTRGQQVTLRCSPKSGHDTVSWYQQALGQGPQFIFQYYEEEERQRGNFPDRFSGHQFPNYSSELNVNALLLGDSALYLCASSLQSSPLHFGNGTRLTVT.

This chain connects TRBV7-9 to TRBJ2-3; the D is unclear. Germline assignment: CDR1 SEHNR and CDR2 FQNEAQ (reference sequence). The CDR3 is made up of 11 amino acids. V shed 4 bases and J shed 4 bases, with 3 bases lying between them. The CDR3, as DNA: TGTGCCAGCAGCTCCCCAGATACGCAGTATTTT. Translation gives CASSSPDTQYF.

J is TRBJ2-1 and V is TRBV6-5, with D maybe TRBD2 (7 bases). The V gene's germline CDR1 is MNHEY and CDR2 SVGAGI. The ends were cut back, 0 bases at V and 4 bases at J, with 16 bases in the middle. CDR3 length: 17 residues. CDR3 coding DNA: TGTGCCAGCAGTTACTCGAATAACGGGGGGCATTACAATGAGCAGTTCTTC. This sequence encodes CASSYSNNGGHYNEQFF.

The rearrangement uses TRBV7-3 and TRBJ2-2; a weak D match, TRBD1 (6 bases). Deletions cut 0 bases from V and 5 bases from J, with 10 bases between. This CDR3 has 15 amino acids. Germline-derived CDR1 and CDR2 are SGHTA and FQGTGA. The DNA for the CDR3 is TGTGCCAGCAGCTTAACATTAACAGGGACCGGGGAGCTGTTTTTT. Its protein product is CASSLTLTGTGELFF.

This CDR3 reads CAISDSRETTLDTEAFF. CDR3 nucleotides: TGTGCCATCAGTGATTCCCGGGAAACAACCCTGGACACTGAAGCTTTCTTT. The rearrangement links TRBV10-3 to TRBJ1-1, with unresolved D. The V gene's germline CDR1 is ENHRY and CDR2 SYGVKD. V was cut by 3 bases and J by 3 bases, with 20 bases left in between. This CDR3 spans 17 amino acids.

The chain links TRBV28 to TRBJ2-2; either TRBD1 or TRBD2 may supply D (5 bases each). Trimming took 8 bases from V and 3 from J, leaving 19 bases between them. The CDR3 consists of 16 residues. Germline CDR1 and CDR2: MDHEN and SYDVKM. The CDR3 DNA sequence: TGTGCCAGCTCTCCAAACTGGGGACCACACACCGGGGAGCTGTTTTTT. As protein: CASSPNWGPHTGELFF.

The genes are TRBV27 and TRBJ2-1; 11 bases map to TRBD2. The CDR3 has 14 amino acids. The germline CDR1 and CDR2 sequences are MNHEY and SMNVEV (reference sequence). V lost 8 bases, J lost 15 bases, and 15 bases stayed unmatched. The CDR3 DNA reads as TGTGCCAGCCGACCGGGACTAGCGGCCGAGAGTTGGTTCTTC. This sequence encodes CASRPGLAAESWFF.

The chain couples TRBV6-4 to TRBJ2-3; tentatively, D is TRBD1 or TRBD2 (7 bases each). This CDR3 has 15 residues. The germline V and J ends were trimmed by 3 bases and 5 bases, with 15 bases remaining between them. The germline CDR1 and CDR2 sequences are MRHNA and SNTAGT. The CDR3 coding sequence is TGTGCCAGCAGTGATGTCAGGGGGGGAAAAGATACGCAGTATTTT. Its translation is CASSDVRGGKDTQYF.

The chain uses TRBV29-1 and TRBJ2-7; 7 bases are a match to TRBD1. The V gene end was trimmed by 4 bases and the J gene end by 2 bases; junction bases not matched to a gene: 8. CDR1 and CDR2 (germline): SQVTM, ANQGSEA. This CDR3 comprises 14 residues. CDR3 nucleotides: TGCAGCGTTGTCTCTTGGACAGGTACCTACGAGCAGTACTTC. The encoded protein is CSVVSWTGTYEQYF.

The chain combines TRBV11-2 with TRBJ2-3, with 10 positions matching TRBD1. The CDR3 has 18 residues. The germline V gene has CDR1 SGHAT and CDR2 FQNNGV. The junction had 9 bases not matched to a gene; V was cut back by 1 base and J by 2 bases. The DNA for the CDR3 is TGTGCCAGCAGCTTAGGGATTCGGGACAGGGGTTACACAGATACGCAGTATTTT. Its translation: CASSLGIRDRGYTDTQYF.